The clone carrying this TCR beta chain has more than one count but fewer than ten. The junction had 9 bases not matched to a gene; V was cut back by 4 bases and J by 8 bases. The CDR3 totals 14 residues. From germline, CDR1 is SGHRS and CDR2 YFSETQ. Each CDR3 protein is one row after TCRdb ran MiXCR on the RT-PCR reads. This sample has about 520,000 distinct CDR3 sequences, with roughly 23% found just once. This entry belongs to a study of response to subunit inactivated influenza vaccine. The V and J genes are TRBV5-1 and TRBJ2-1, with TRBD1 identical over 7 bases. This specimen was CD4+ T cells sorted from PBMCs, taken 5 days after vaccination. The source is a man aged 50-59 years who received an inactivated influenza vaccine. The CDR3 loop is CASSQQQGFDEQFF. The CDR3, as DNA: TGCGCCAGCAGCCAGCAACAGGGGTTCGATGAGCAGTTCTTC.